Sequencing of this TCR beta chain was carried out in a study of blood T cell repertoires in COVID-19 (dated by TCRdb to 2018 to 2020). Regarding the study in general: The collaborator samples originated in the United States, Italy and Spain and spanned the acute and convalescent phases of COVID-19. A freely available public database, intended as a resource for researchers studying the immune response to SARS-CoV-2, is where the repertoires were released. Where HLA class I and class II types were available, the types were taken from metadata supplied by the sample provider, not from assay-based typing. Sample metadata almost always included a de-identified subject ID, COVID-19 status, age in years and sex. The samples were drawn from two sources: the first 160 participants of the ongoing ImmuneRACE study, and about 1,300 subjects contributed by 6 global collaborators. Deeply sampled blood TCRbeta repertoires from subjects exposed to, actively infected with, or recovered from COVID-19 were included in the dataset. The prospective study material was composed of cDNA or gDNA derived from T cells, B-cell-depleted T cells, or PBMCs. The study at large found these results: Clinical and demographic metadata were provided uncurated, with the amount varying by source and participant.

TCRbeta CDR3 regions were amplified from genomic DNA by means of the immunoSEQ Assay, a bias-controlled multiplex PCR. Processing in the source paper ran as follows. The number of nucleated cells in each sample was estimated by amplification of reference gene primers within the assay. Sequence reads were collapsed and filtered to measure the absolute abundance of every unique TCRbeta CDR3 rearrangement. For each sample, productive Simpson clonality was calculated as the square root of Simpson's diversity index over productive rearrangements. TCRdb holds this immuneACCESS table with in-frame rearrangements only. Some clones are missing; in checked studies, unresolved V genes explain under half, and the rest has no known cause. V, J and clone size reflect that table, while D and trimming were determined from the DNA. The sample table lists more than 350,000 clones, roughly 84% of them with a count of one. The top ten hold less than 1.5% of the sample.

The germline V gene (reference sequence) provides CDR1 SEHNR and CDR2 FQNEAQ. Inclusive of the bounding cysteine and phenylalanine, the CDR3 is 16 residues long. Here the CDR3 DNA is all that survives: 48 bases in frame from base 1. After removal of 0 bases from V and 2 bases from J, the junction retains 3 bases not matched to a gene. Concerning this clone: This receptor's antigen is unknown. Per-base qualities were not stored, and no clone one base away is much larger.

Participants in the prospective study were enrolled through a virtual design, were aged roughly 18 to 90 years, and lived in 24 United States geographic areas. To assign participants to cohorts, the prospective study relied on clinical history that participants themselves reported in a screening survey and a study questionnaire. Exposed participants had been in contact, within 2 weeks of entering the study, with a person who had a PCR-confirmed or clinician-diagnosed case of COVID-19. Mobile phlebotomists in the prospective study collected whole blood, serum and a nasopharyngeal or oropharyngeal swab from every participant. Participants in the prospective study had the option to provide additional blood draws and questionnaires over a 2-month period. Before DNA extraction, blood samples from the prospective study were shipped at room temperature or frozen.

The specimen sequenced was PBMCs or T cells enriched from blood (not recorded which). The TCR comes from a woman between 18 and 29 years old who had been exposed to COVID-19. Recombination joined TRBV7-9 with TRBJ2-3, with 9 bases in between that match TRBD2. This receptor has the CDR3 CASSLASSGTTDTQYF. The DNA reads TGTGCCAGCAGCTTAGCGTCTAGCGGGACCACAGATACGCAGTATTTT.